This T cell receptor beta chain was captured in a study of OX40 agonist ivuxolimab in advanced cancers. Study-wide background: While on treatment, patients had intravenous ivuxolimab at 0.01 to 10 mg/kg every 2 weeks. People in dose escalation had one of these cancers: hepatocellular carcinoma, melanoma, renal cell or head and neck cancer.

Comments on this clone: Its antigen is unidentified.

TCRdb keeps only in-frame clones here, not all; method: immunoSEQ multiplex PCR. The table shows about 51,000 clones, with roughly four fifths occurring only once. The CDR3 consists of 16 residues. Germline values: CDR1 MNHNY, CDR2 SVGAGI (reference sequence). Trimming took 6 bases from V and 5 from J, leaving 20 bases between them. Broader study findings: CD4+ and CD8+ blood T cells expanded clonally by week 6 at 0.1 to 3.0 mg/kg.

The chain combines TRBV6-6 with TRBJ1-5, with TRBD1 as a possible D gene (6 bases). This sequence originates from an adult with an advanced solid tumor such as melanoma, head and neck, liver or kidney cancer. Sequencing used CD4+ or CD8+ T cells sorted from blood, obtained in a trial of the OX40 agonist ivuxolimab. CDR3 sequence reads: CASRPQMPGAHQPQHF. In DNA, the CDR3 is TGTGCCAGCAGACCCCAGATGCCGGGGGCGCATCAGCCCCAGCATTTT.